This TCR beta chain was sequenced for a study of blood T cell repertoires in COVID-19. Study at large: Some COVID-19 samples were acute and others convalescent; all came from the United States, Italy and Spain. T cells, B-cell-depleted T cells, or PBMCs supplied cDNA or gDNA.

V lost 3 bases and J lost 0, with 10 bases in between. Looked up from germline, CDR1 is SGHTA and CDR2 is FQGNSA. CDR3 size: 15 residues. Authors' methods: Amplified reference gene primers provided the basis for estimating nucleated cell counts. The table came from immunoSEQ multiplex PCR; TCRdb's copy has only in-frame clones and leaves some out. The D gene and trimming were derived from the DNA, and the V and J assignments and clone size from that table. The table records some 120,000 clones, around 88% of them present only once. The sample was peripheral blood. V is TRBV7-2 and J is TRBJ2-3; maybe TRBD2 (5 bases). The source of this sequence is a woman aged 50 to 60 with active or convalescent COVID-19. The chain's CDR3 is CASSLSGTSTDTQYF. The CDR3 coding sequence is TGTGCCAGCAGCTTGAGCGGTACTAGCACAGATACGCAGTATTTT.